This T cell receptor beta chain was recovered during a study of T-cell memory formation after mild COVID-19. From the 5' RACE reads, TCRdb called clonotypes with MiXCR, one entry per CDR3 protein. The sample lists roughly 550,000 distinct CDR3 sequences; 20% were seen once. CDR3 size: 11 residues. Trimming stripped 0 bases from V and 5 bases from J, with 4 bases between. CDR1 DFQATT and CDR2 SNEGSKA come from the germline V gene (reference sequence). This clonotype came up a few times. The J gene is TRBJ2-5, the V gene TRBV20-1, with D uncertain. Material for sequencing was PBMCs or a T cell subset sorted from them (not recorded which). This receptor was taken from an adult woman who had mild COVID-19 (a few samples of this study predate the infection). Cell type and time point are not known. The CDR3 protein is CSARELETQYF. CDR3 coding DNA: TGCAGTGCTAGAGAACTGGAGACCCAGTACTTC.